One and the same sample provided the 8 T cell receptor beta chains below, sequenced in a study of CD8+CD57+ T cells in acquired aplastic anemia. Genomic DNA, the template, was used for profiling of the TCR beta VDJ and CDR3. TCRdb redid the calling of the reads with MiXCR, one entry per CDR3 protein. The sample contains about 120,000 distinct CDR3 sequences, roughly 55% of which appear only once. The authors sequenced patients whose flow cytometry had shown CD8+CD57+ cell expansion. The sequenced sample was sorted CD4+, CD8+, or CD8+CD57+ T cells (not recorded which) from PBMCs. These receptors originate from a human donor with aplastic anemia.

The chain joins TRBV7-8 to TRBJ2-7; tentatively, D is TRBD1 (6 bases). The CDR3 extends over 13 amino acids. Deletions cut 2 bases from V and 3 bases from J, with 8 bases between. Germline CDR1 reads SGHVS; CDR2 reads FQNEAQ. CDR3 coding DNA: TGTGCCAGCAGCTTACAGGACAGCTACGAGCAGTACTTC. Protein product: CASSLQDSYEQYF. The full variable domain, completed using reference TRBV7-8 and TRBJ2-7, is GAGVSQSPRYKVAKRGQDVALRCDPISGHVSLFWYQQALGQGPEFLTYFQNEAQLDKSGLPSDRFFAERPEGSVSTLKIQRTQQEDSAVYLCASSLQDSYEQYFGPGTRLTVT.

The rearrangement joins TRBV24-1 to TRBJ2-2; weak D call: TRBD2 (5 bases). The CDR3 extends over 15 amino acids. Between the trimmed V and J ends, which lost 3 bases and 1 base, there was a span of 8 bases. CDR1 is KGHDR, CDR2 SFDVKD, per germline. DNA of the CDR3: TGTGCCACCAGTGATCCGAGGGAGAACACCGGGGAGCTGTTTTTT. This sequence encodes CATSDPRENTGELFF.

The chain carries TRBV10-3 and TRBJ2-7; TRBD1 might be the D (5 bases). The V end was cut by 10 bases, the J end by 7 bases, with 14 bases between. Germline loops: CDR1 ENHRY, CDR2 SYGVKD. The CDR3 runs 11 residues. CDR3 sequence reads: CASIGQGEQYF. CDR3 DNA sequence: TGTGCCAGCATTGGGCAGGGAGAGCAGTACTTC.

In its sample, this clonotype was seen many times. This chain connects TRBV20-1 to TRBJ2-7, with 10 bases fitting TRBD2. The trim removed 0 bases at V and 6 bases at J, leaving 8 bases unmatched. CDR1 and CDR2 from the germline V gene are DFQATT and SNEGSKA (reference sequence). This CDR3 has 15 amino acids. CDR3 DNA: TGCAGTGCTAGAGATTGGCTAGCGGGAGCCGGCGAGCAGTACTTC. This codes for CSARDWLAGAGEQYF.

This clonotype was found once. The chain joins TRBV10-3 to TRBJ1-1; D perhaps matches TRBD1 (5 bases). The CDR3 length is 14 residues. Germline CDR1 ENHRY, CDR2 SYGVKD. The ends were cut back, 2 bases at V and 6 bases at J, with 13 bases in the middle. CDR3 DNA: TGTGCCATCAGTGAGGGAACGACAGAGGCTGAAGCTTTCTTT. Translating it yields CAISEGTTEAEAFF.

This clonotype has a handful of counts. The chain is built from TRBV20-1 and TRBJ2-5; 7 bases agree with TRBD1. With V trimmed by 1 base and J by 4 bases, 6 bases remained unmatched. Germline lookup yields CDR1 DFQATT and CDR2 SNEGSKA (reference sequence). This CDR3 spans 14 amino acids. Here the CDR3 reads CSARAAGTVETQYF. CDR3 DNA sequence: TGCAGTGCTAGAGCGGCCGGGACAGTAGAGACCCAGTACTTC.

This clonotype was counted between two and nine times. The chain recombines TRBV2 with TRBJ1-2; no clear D. Trimming stripped 1 base from V and 3 bases from J, with 3 bases between. The CDR3 runs 12 residues. Per the germline V gene, CDR1 is SNHLY and CDR2 is FYNNEI. The CDR3 region is CASSEGDYGYTF. DNA for the CDR3: TGTGCCAGCAGTGAAGGTGACTATGGCTACACCTTC.

In this sample, this clonotype turned up many times. The CDR3 region is CASSPTGTGYGYTF. Here the CDR3 DNA reads TGTGCCAGCAGCCCCACCGGGACAGGCTATGGCTACACCTTC. The V gene is TRBV6-1, the J gene TRBJ1-2; TRBD1 agrees at 8 bases. The CDR3 length is 14 residues. Germline assignment: CDR1 MNHNS and CDR2 SASEGT. With 6 bases clipped from V and 4 bases from J, the junction kept 7 bases outside the gene matches.